The T cell receptor (beta chain) described here comes from a study of blood T cell repertoires in COVID-19. The data were produced by immunoSEQ multiplex PCR, yet TCRdb's version contains in-frame clones alone and is incomplete. This table has 250,000 to 300,000 clones, approximately 90% appearing once. This clone has only a few counts. This CDR3 has 13 amino acids. The germline V and J ends were trimmed by 8 bases and 0 bases, with 11 bases remaining between them. The germline V gene has CDR1 MDHEN and CDR2 SYDVKM. The TCR sequence derives from a young woman with active or convalescent COVID-19. Sequencing used peripheral blood. The chain uses TRBV28 and TRBJ2-7, with a possible D match to TRBD2 (6 bases). The CDR3 sequence: CASGTASSYEQYF. CDR3 DNA: TGTGCCAGCGGGACTGCGAGCTCCTACGAGCAGTACTTC.